The source of this T cell receptor beta chain is a study of blood T cells in healthy people across ages. Study-wide results and limits: More naive CD4+ cells and higher diversity were found in long-lived than in aged donors.

This CDR3 has 15 amino acids. From germline, CDR1 is MNHEY and CDR2 SVGAGI. V lost 1 base to trimming and J lost 7 bases, with 17 bases between them. This clonotype has just a few counts. Antigen unknown. A second about 6 to 12 cycle PCR used barcoded and J-beta primers. Through a template-switch adaptor with 12 random nucleotides, each cDNA molecule received a tag. Every sample produced at least 2.5 million CDR3-containing paired-end reads. Each CDR3 protein gets one entry after TCRdb re-called the 5' RACE reads with MiXCR. The repertoire includes roughly 1,500,000 distinct CDR3 sequences, roughly 40% of them detected once, and roughly 7.7% sits in the top ten.

Sequenced input: blood. This sequence joins TRBV6-5 and TRBJ2-7; D is undetermined. The receptor was derived from a woman under 30 in good health. The CDR3 sequence: CASSYLGSFYNEQYF. CDR3 DNA: TGTGCCAGCAGTTACTTAGGATCCTTCTACAATGAGCAGTACTTC.